This TCR beta chain comes out of a study of blood T cell repertoires in COVID-19. About the research overall: Collection of acute and convalescent COVID-19 samples took place in the United States, Italy and Spain.

Libraries were prepared by immunoSEQ multiplex PCR; TCRdb keeps only in-frame clonotypes and omits some of them. The data hold 40,000 to 55,000 clones, with around 73% observed a single time. Germline CDR1 is KGHSH and CDR2 is LQKENI. Trimming cost V 7 bases and J 8 bases, with 17 bases left between them. The CDR3 has 13 amino acids. The genes are TRBV18 and TRBJ1-2; D call uncertain. The sequence came from a woman in her 50s with acute COVID-19. Input material: PBMCs or T cells enriched from blood (not recorded which). CDR3 nucleotides: TGTGCCAGCTTCCGGTTCGGGAGCTACGGCTACACCTTC. It codes for CASFRFGSYGYTF.